This passage covers 8 T cell receptor beta chains from one sample sequenced in a study of cytomegalovirus exposure and HLA in healthy donors. PCR employed 60 Vbeta and 13 Jbeta primers. Produced via immunoSEQ multiplex PCR; TCRdb's table is partial and in-frame only. The sample holds 150,000 to 200,000 clones, 75% to 85% seen once. Sequenced material: PBMCs. The receptors originated from a woman in her twenties or thirties in good health and CMV-seropositive.

The gene calls are TRBV11-2 and TRBJ2-5, with D maybe TRBD1 (5 bases). V was clipped by 5 bases and J by 7 bases, with 20 bases between them. In germline, CDR1 is SGHAT, CDR2 FQNNGV. This CDR3 contains 15 residues. The CDR3 sequence is CASSRTRTRLGTQYF. CDR3 bases: TGTGCCAGCAGCCGGACACGGACCCGGCTTGGGACCCAGTACTTC.

This chain joins TRBV7-2 and TRBJ1-1; TRBD1 is a possible D gene (5 bases). This CDR3 has 13 residues. Germline V gene sequence: CDR1 SGHTA, CDR2 FQGNSA. Deletions cut 5 bases from V and 4 bases from J, with 11 bases between. The CDR3 spells CASSTQGGTEAFF. The DNA of the CDR3 is TGTGCCAGCAGCACCCAGGGCGGCACTGAAGCTTTCTTT.

The table lists this clone with a count of one. The rearrangement joins TRBV29-1 to TRBJ2-7; D may be TRBD2 (5 bases). Trimming removed 5 bases at V and 0 bases at J, with 14 bases between. The germline V gene encodes CDR1 SQVTM and CDR2 ANQGSEA. This CDR3 region has 14 residues. DNA for the CDR3: TGCAGCGTTCTGAGCGGACCGAGCTCCTACGAGCAGTACTTC. The encoded protein is CSVLSGPSSYEQYF.

The chain carries TRBV6-5 and TRBJ2-7; no clear D. Trimming removed 2 bases at V and 5 bases at J, with 10 bases between. Germline V gene lookup returns CDR1 MNHEY and CDR2 SVGAGI. CDR3 length: 13 amino acids. This CDR3 is CASSYGQSHEQYF. In DNA, the CDR3 is TGTGCCAGCAGTTACGGGCAGTCCCACGAGCAGTACTTC.

The V and J genes are TRBV4-2 and TRBJ2-5; the D gene is possibly TRBD1 (5 bases). The J call is in doubt because the DNA end fits TRBJ2-7 better. The V gene's germline CDR1 is LGHNA and CDR2 YNFKEQ. There are 13 residues in the CDR3. The CDR3 sequence is CASGQGGVYEQYF. DNA for the CDR3: TGTGCCAGCGGTCAGGGTGGGGTCTACGAGCAGTACTTC.

The chain joins TRBV5-6 to TRBJ2-7, with TRBD1 matching over 12 bases. The CDR3 contains 19 residues. CDR1 and CDR2 (germline): SGHDT, YYEEEE. V was pared by 4 bases and J by 0 bases, with 14 bases of the junction left unmatched. The CDR3 sequence is CASSGGDRGRKLGSYEQYF. CDR3 sequence (DNA): TGTGCCAGCAGCGGGGGGGACAGGGGGCGAAAGCTGGGCTCCTACGAGCAGTACTTC.

This clone appeared once. Other DNA sequences in this specimen translate into the identical CDR3. The chain carries TRBV2 and TRBJ2-1; D may be TRBD1 (6 bases). The CDR3 sequence is 15 residues long. The germline V and J ends were trimmed by 9 bases and 0 bases, with 15 bases remaining between them. CDR1 and CDR2 (germline): SNHLY, FYNNEI. This chain's CDR3 is CASSLDSGSYNEQFF. CDR3 in DNA: TGTGCCAGTAGTCTGGACAGCGGCTCCTACAATGAGCAGTTCTTC.

The chain links TRBV7-6 to TRBJ2-7; weak D call: TRBD2 (6 bases). The V end was cut by 5 bases, the J end by 5 bases, with 13 bases between. The CDR3 is 13 residues long. Germline V gene sequence: CDR1 SGHVS, CDR2 FNYEAQ. CDR3 in DNA: TGTGCCAGCAGCCTTGGAGGGTACCACGAGCAGTACTTC. It encodes CASSLGGYHEQYF.